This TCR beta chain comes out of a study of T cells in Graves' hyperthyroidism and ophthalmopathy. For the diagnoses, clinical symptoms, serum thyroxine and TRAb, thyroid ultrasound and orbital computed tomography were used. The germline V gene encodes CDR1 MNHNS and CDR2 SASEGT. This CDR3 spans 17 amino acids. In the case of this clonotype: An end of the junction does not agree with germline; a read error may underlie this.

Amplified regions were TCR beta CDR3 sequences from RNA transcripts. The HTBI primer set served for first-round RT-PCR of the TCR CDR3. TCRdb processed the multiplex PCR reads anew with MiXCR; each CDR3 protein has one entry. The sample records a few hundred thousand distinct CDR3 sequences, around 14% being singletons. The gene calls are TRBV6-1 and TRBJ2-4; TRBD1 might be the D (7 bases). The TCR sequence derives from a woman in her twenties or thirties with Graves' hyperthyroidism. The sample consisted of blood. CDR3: CAGSPGRDSLAKNIQYF. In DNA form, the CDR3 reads TGTGCCGGCAGTCCGGGGCGGGACAGTTTAGCCAAAAACATTCAGTACTTC.